A selection of T cell receptor beta chains follows, all from one sample in a study of vaccination effects on CD4 cells after COVID-19. Data came from immunoSEQ multiplex PCR; TCRdb stores just in-frame clones and leaves some out. The table has 55,000 or so clones, more than 75% seen once; the top ten hold around 5.5%. No antigen is known for these receptors. Material: CD4+ T cells from PBMCs cultured with HIV peptides, obtained before COVID-19 vaccination. These receptor sequences come from a human donor who had a prior SARS-CoV-2 infection. The CDR3 runs from the conserved cysteine through the conserved F or W. A D gene is named only where the DNA matches it firmly. Only some rows state a clone size, as once, few, many or a class for expanded clones.

TRBJ2-1 TRBV4-1 - - CASSRKETISVEQFF TGCGCCAGCAGTCGGAAAGAGACTATCTCTGTTGAGCAGTTCTTC
TRBJ2-1 TRBV6-5 - medium-sized CASSLVQGSGNEQFF TGTGCCAGCAGTTTAGTGCAAGGTAGCGGCAATGAGCAGTTCTTC
TRBJ2-1 TRBV30 - - CAWSVGVPSYNEQFF TGTGCCTGGAGTGTTGGGGTCCCCTCCTACAATGAGCAGTTCTTC
TRBJ1-1 TRBV9 TRBD1 - CASSFGQGGTEAFF TGTGCCAGCAGCTTCGGACAGGGTGGGACTGAAGCTTTCTTT
TRBJ1-1 TRBV9 TRBD1 - CASSAGQGTEAFF TGTGCCAGCAGCGCCGGACAGGGGACCGAAGCTTTCTTT
TRBJ1-2 TRBV12-3/TRBV12-4 - - CASSFSGVEGYTF TGTGCCAGCAGTTTCTCAGGGGTAGAGGGCTACACCTTC
TRBJ2-3 TRBV19 - - CASSAIRSPVARSTDTQYF TGTGCCAGTAGTGCCATACGCAGCCCGGTAGCACGAAGCACAGATACGCAGTATTTT
TRBJ2-5 TRBV29-1 TRBD2 few CSVARTRWETQYF TGCAGCGTCGCCCGGACTAGATGGGAGACCCAGTACTTC
TRBJ1-4 TRBV6-1 TRBD1 - CASSEGRGGEKLFF TGTGCCAGCAGTGAAGGCAGGGGGGGTGAAAAACTGTTTTTT
TRBJ1-2 TRBV18 - - CASGPGRRQDYGYTF TGTGCCAGCGGACCGGGACGGCGACAGGACTATGGCTACACCTTC
TRBJ1-3 TRBV11-1 - - CASSQTGIWNTIYF TGTGCCAGCAGCCAAACAGGGATTTGGAACACCATATATTTT
TRBJ1-4 TRBV18 TRBD1 - CASSLRRGGQSNEKLFF TGTGCCAGCTCACTCAGGAGAGGGGGCCAAAGTAATGAAAAACTGTTTTTT
TRBJ2-5 TRBV3-1/TRBV3-2 - - CASSPPFGWSETQYF TGTGCCAGCAGCCCACCATTCGGGTGGTCAGAGACCCAGTACTTC
TRBJ2-4 TRBV14 TRBD2 once CASSQDDLAGTKNIQYF TGTGCCAGCAGCCAAGATGATCTAGCGGGGACCAAAAACATTCAGTACTTC
TRBJ2-1 TRBV3-1/TRBV3-2 - - CASSYSTNEQFF TGTGCCAGCAGCTATTCAACGAATGAGCAGTTCTTC
TRBJ2-1 TRBV5-1 - - CASSLVQNGNEQFF TGCGCCAGCAGCTTGGTCCAGAACGGGAATGAGCAGTTCTTC
TRBJ2-7 TRBV2 TRBD1 - CASSGTGVPYEQYF TGTGCCAGCAGCGGGACAGGGGTCCCCTACGAGCAGTACTTC
TRBJ2-3 TRBV7-9 - - CASSLMVGSDTQYF TGTGCCAGCAGCTTAATGGTCGGGTCAGATACGCAGTATTTT
TRBJ1-1 TRBV19 TRBD1 - CASRTGQGNTEAFF TGTGCCAGTAGGACGGGACAGGGGAACACTGAAGCTTTCTTT
TRBJ2-3 TRBV5-1 TRBD2 - CASSLTLGGSGADTQYF TGCGCCAGCAGCTTGACTTTAGGCGGGAGCGGCGCAGATACGCAGTATTTT
TRBJ2-7 TRBV4-2 - - CASSHSPEGIYEQYF TGTGCCAGCAGCCATAGCCCCGAGGGCATCTACGAGCAGTACTTC
TRBJ2-3 TRBV5-1 TRBD2 - CASSPGTSGYTDTQYF TGCGCCAGCAGCCCGGGGACTAGCGGTTACACGGATACGCAGTATTTT
TRBJ2-2 TRBV9 - once CASSVIGEPGELFF TGTGCCAGCAGCGTCATAGGAGAACCCGGGGAGCTGTTTTTT
TRBJ1-1 TRBV6-4 TRBD1 - CASSDSDRATEAFF TGTGCCAGCAGTGACTCCGACAGGGCCACTGAAGCTTTCTTT